This TCR beta chain comes out of a study of blood T cell repertoires in COVID-19. Overall study context: Donors in the United States, Italy and Spain gave samples during acute or convalescent COVID-19.

Clones were read by immunoSEQ multiplex PCR, and TCRdb kept only the in-frame ones, dropping some. Of approximately 300,000 clones listed, about nine tenths were seen once; the top ten hold approximately 4.7%. V dropped 0 bases and J dropped 6; count of bases not matched to a gene: 16. The CDR3 consists of 19 residues. Enrolled through a virtual design, the participants were between about 18 and 100 years of age and came from 24 US areas. Clinical history as reported by participants underpinned cohort assignment. The origin of this receptor is a man aged 60 to 75 who had recovered from COVID-19. What was sequenced was PBMCs or T cells enriched from blood (not recorded which). The chain links TRBV23-1 to TRBJ1-4; 7 bases line up with TRBD1. TRBV23-1 is filed as an ORF, its function uncertain. The CDR3 region has the DNA TGCGCCAGCAGTCAATCTCGGGGGAAAGACCCAGGGGGGCATGAAAAACTGTTTTTT. The encoded protein is CASSQSRGKDPGGHEKLFF.